This T cell receptor (beta chain) appears in the sequencing data of a study of blood T cell repertoires in COVID-19. In the study overall: Samples of COVID-19 (acute and convalescent) were obtained from the United States, Italy and Spain. From T cells, B-cell-depleted T cells, or PBMCs came the material, which was cDNA or gDNA.

Per the original data handling: Scientists estimated how many nucleated cells there were by amplifying reference gene primers. Some clones are missing from TCRdb's copy, which holds only in-frame ones; the method was immunoSEQ multiplex PCR. V and J calls and clone size are those listed in that table; D and trimming were worked out from the DNA. The table lists 100,000 to 120,000 clones, around 81% of them singletons. The CDR3 sequence is 14 residues long. Trimming took off 3 bases at V and 2 bases at J, with 8 bases between the two ends. Per germline, CDR1 MNHEY and CDR2 SMNVEV (reference sequence).

This receptor was obtained from a woman in her seventies with acute or convalescent COVID-19. Specimen: peripheral blood. V usage is TRBV27 and J usage is TRBJ1-5; D may be TRBD1 (5 bases). The CDR3 nucleotides read TGTGCCAGCAGTTTGAGCAGGGGCAATCAGCCCCAGCATTTT. Residues: CASSLSRGNQPQHF.